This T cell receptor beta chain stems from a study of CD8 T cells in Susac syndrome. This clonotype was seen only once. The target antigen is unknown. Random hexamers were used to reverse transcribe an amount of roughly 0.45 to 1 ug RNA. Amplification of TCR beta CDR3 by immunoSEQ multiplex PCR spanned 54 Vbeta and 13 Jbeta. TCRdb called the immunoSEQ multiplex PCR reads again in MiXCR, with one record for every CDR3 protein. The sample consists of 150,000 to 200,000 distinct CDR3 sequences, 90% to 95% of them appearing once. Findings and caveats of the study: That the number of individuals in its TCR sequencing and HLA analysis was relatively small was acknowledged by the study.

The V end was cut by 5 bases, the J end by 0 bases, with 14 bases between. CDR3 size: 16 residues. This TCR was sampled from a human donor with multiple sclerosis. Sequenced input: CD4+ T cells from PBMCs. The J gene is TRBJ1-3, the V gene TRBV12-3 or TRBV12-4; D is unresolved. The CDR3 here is CASSPAGYSSGNTIYF. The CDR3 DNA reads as TGTGCCAGCAGTCCGGCTGGATACAGCTCTGGAAACACCATATATTTT.